Presented here are 32 T cell receptor beta chains from one specimen sequenced in a study of blood T cell repertoires in COVID-19. Profiled with immunoSEQ multiplex PCR; TCRdb holds only in-frame clones, not every one. The sample contains about 38,000 clones, 85% to 90% of which appear only once. The sequenced sample consisted of peripheral blood. Receptors originate from a man aged 60 to 69 with active or convalescent COVID-19.

V and J are TRBV12-3 or TRBV12-4 and TRBJ1-5; D is undetermined. CDR3 length equals 12 residues. V lost 6 bases to trimming and J lost 9 bases, with 12 bases between them. The CDR3 loop is CASSPGVRPQHF. The CDR3 DNA reads as TGTGCCAGCAGCCCAGGCGTTCGGCCCCAGCATTTT.

The chain recombines TRBV5-1 with TRBJ2-7; D is unclear. V was shortened by 4 bases and J by 2 bases, with 4 bases between the two germline ends. CDR1 is SGHRS and CDR2 is YFSETQ in the germline V gene. CDR3 length: 11 amino acids. The CDR3 reads CASSHTYEQYF. The CDR3, as DNA: TGCGCCAGCAGCCACACCTACGAGCAGTACTTC.

This clone was observed once. This chain joins TRBV2 and TRBJ1-5, with TRBD1 matching 9 bases. Germline loops: CDR1 SNHLY, CDR2 FYNNEI. The CDR3 has 15 amino acids. Trimming at V came to 6 bases and at J to 4 bases, leaving 7 bases not matched to a gene. DNA of the CDR3: TGTGCCAGCAGGATAGACAGGGGGGGGAATCAGCCCCAGCATTTT. Translation gives CASRIDRGGNQPQHF.

The rearrangement joins TRBV5-4 to TRBJ2-1, with a tentative D call TRBD2 (6 bases). The CDR3 runs 15 residues. Trimming left V 3 bases short and J 4 bases short, with 14 bases between. CDR1 is SGHNT, CDR2 YYREEE, per germline (reference sequence). This chain's CDR3 is CASSSLAFKYNEQFF. The CDR3 DNA sequence: TGTGCCAGCAGCTCACTAGCTTTCAAGTACAATGAGCAGTTCTTC.

This chain links TRBV5-6 with TRBJ1-2, with D unclear. The CDR3 runs 13 residues. V was cut by 4 bases and J by 4 bases, with 11 bases left in between. CDR1 and CDR2 from the germline V gene are SGHDT and YYEEEE. The CDR3 DNA reads as TGTGCCAGCAGCCGGGAGGGCGGCTATGGCTACACCTTC. As protein: CASSREGGYGYTF.

There are a few counts of this clone. This sequence joins TRBV7-6 and TRBJ2-3; 11 bases are shared with TRBD2. The CDR3 is made up of 17 amino acids. V lost 1 base to trimming and J lost 2 bases; unmatched junction nucleotides: 5. Germline V gene sequence: CDR1 SGHVS, CDR2 FNYEAQ. The CDR3 DNA reads as TGTGCCAGCAGCTTAGGACTAGCGGGGACAACCACAGATACGCAGTATTTT. It translates to CASSLGLAGTTTDTQYF.

V and J are TRBV7-3 and TRBJ2-1; 8 nucleotides match TRBD2. The CDR3 extends over 17 amino acids. Germline CDR1 reads SGHTA; CDR2 reads FQGTGA. The trim removed 4 bases at V and 6 bases at J, leaving 14 bases unmatched. The CDR3 DNA reads TGTGCCAGCAGCTCTTCCAGCGGGAGCCGTAGTTTCAATGAGCAGTTCTTC. It yields the protein CASSSSSGSRSFNEQFF.

This chain uses TRBV27 with TRBJ1-1; D remains unclear. CDR1 is MNHEY, CDR2 SMNVEV, per germline (reference sequence). The CDR3 is made up of 14 amino acids. V was pared by 7 bases and J by 0 bases, with 12 bases between. CDR3: CASTPRIMNTEAFF. The CDR3 DNA reads TGTGCCAGCACCCCGAGGATTATGAACACTGAAGCTTTCTTT.

This clone was picked up one time. The chain links TRBV5-1 to TRBJ2-7; possibly TRBD2 for D (5 bases). Trimming removed 4 bases from V and 0 bases from J, with 32 bases in between. The CDR3 covers 21 residues. The V gene's germline CDR1 is SGHRS and CDR2 YFSETQ. The CDR3 reads CASSTWATIRSYRGYSYEQYF. The CDR3 nucleotides are TGCGCCAGCAGCACCTGGGCGACGATTCGGTCTTATCGGGGATACTCCTACGAGCAGTACTTC.

The chain links TRBV10-2 to TRBJ2-3; D unclear. Trimming took 7 bases from V and 2 from J, leaving 10 bases between them. The CDR3 loop spans 13 amino acids. Per germline, CDR1 WSHSY and CDR2 SAAADI. CDR3 region: CASIPRTTDTQYF. Here the CDR3 DNA reads TGCGCCAGCATTCCGAGAACCACAGATACGCAGTATTTT.

The chain is built from TRBV10-3 and TRBJ1-2; TRBD1 agrees at 8 bases. CDR1 is ENHRY, CDR2 SYGVKD, per germline. This CDR3 has 15 residues. Trimming took 3 bases from V and 4 from J; bases not matched to a gene: 7. CDR3: CAISDLTGEFYGYTF. The CDR3 DNA sequence: TGTGCCATCAGTGATCTGACAGGGGAGTTCTATGGCTACACCTTC.

The chain uses TRBV28 and TRBJ2-7; tentatively, D is TRBD2 (5 bases). The CDR3 is made up of 14 amino acids. V gave up 6 bases and J gave up 3 bases, with 15 bases separating them. Germline V gene sequence: CDR1 MDHEN, CDR2 SYDVKM. CDR3 nucleotides: TGTGCCAGCAGCCCCTGGACGGGAAACTACGAGCAGTACTTC. Translating it yields CASSPWTGNYEQYF.

The chain carries TRBV5-1 and TRBJ2-3; 9 positions match TRBD1. Germline V lookup: CDR1 SGHRS, CDR2 YFSETQ. V trimming: 4 bases; J trimming: 2 bases; junction bases outside the gene matches: 5. This CDR3 is built from 15 residues. The CDR3 region has the DNA TGCGCCAGCAGCCACAGGGGGCGGACCACAGATACGCAGTATTTT. Amino acid sequence: CASSHRGRTTDTQYF.

Only a few counts were recorded for this clone. The rearrangement uses TRBV7-8 and TRBJ2-7; tentatively, D is TRBD1 (5 bases). Trimming removed 1 base at V and 6 bases at J, with 13 bases between. Germline assignment: CDR1 SGHVS and CDR2 FQNEAQ. CDR3 length equals 14 residues. The chain's CDR3 is CASSLEGYYFEQYF. The CDR3 bases are TGTGCCAGCAGCTTAGAGGGGTACTATTTCGAGCAGTACTTC.

This clone was recorded once. The chain has TRBV29-1 and TRBJ2-7, with D maybe TRBD2 (6 bases). V lost 4 bases and J lost 0, with 19 bases in between. CDR1 and CDR2 from the germline V gene are SQVTM and ANQGSEA. This CDR3 is 16 amino acids long. CDR3 DNA: TGCAGCGTTGTTCGGGGGATGGCAGGCAGCTCCTACGAGCAGTACTTC. It encodes CSVVRGMAGSSYEQYF.

The chain uses TRBV15 and TRBJ2-1; 10 bases match TRBD2. The CDR3 runs 14 residues. From germline, CDR1 is LNHNV and CDR2 YYDKDF (reference sequence). The junction had 5 bases not matched to a gene; V was cut back by 5 bases and J by 7 bases. The CDR3 spells CATSPTSGKNEQFF. The DNA of the CDR3 is TGTGCCACCAGCCCCACTAGCGGGAAGAATGAGCAGTTCTTC.

The chain uses TRBV28 and TRBJ2-3, with 11 nucleotides matching TRBD1. CDR3 length: 17 residues. The V gene end was trimmed by 1 base and the J gene end by 5 bases; junction bases not matched to a gene: 8. Germline lookup yields CDR1 MDHEN and CDR2 SYDVKM. The CDR3 is CASSLFPRTGGEDTQYF. CDR3 DNA: TGTGCCAGCAGTTTATTTCCCCGGACAGGGGGCGAAGATACGCAGTATTTT.

The chain carries TRBV2 and TRBJ2-3; D perhaps matches TRBD2 (7 bases). Trimming left V 9 bases short and J 3 bases short, with 13 bases between. CDR3 size: 13 residues. Germline V lookup: CDR1 SNHLY, CDR2 FYNNEI. The CDR3 region is CASNREGTDTQYF. The DNA of the CDR3 is TGTGCCAGTAACAGGGAGGGGACAGATACGCAGTATTTT.

In nucleotides, the CDR3 is TGCGCCAGCAGTGATCTGACTAGGGGATTCTACGAGCAGTACTTC. Translation: CASSDLTRGFYEQYF. This chain links TRBV10-2 with TRBJ2-7, with D perhaps TRBD2 (6 bases). The CDR3 is 15 amino acids. V lost 3 bases and J lost 3, with 15 bases in between. Germline V lookup: CDR1 WSHSY, CDR2 SAAADI.

In this sample, this clone turned up a few times. J is TRBJ2-3 and V is TRBV2, with TRBD2 matching over 13 bases. This CDR3 region has 18 residues. Germline CDR1 reads SNHLY; CDR2 reads FYNNEI. With 6 bases clipped from V and 3 bases from J, the junction kept 12 bases outside the gene matches. In nucleotides, the CDR3 is TGTGCCAGCAGGACCCTAACGACTAGCGGGAGGCGGACAGATACGCAGTATTTT. Translation: CASRTLTTSGRRTDTQYF.

The rearrangement links TRBV5-1 to TRBJ2-1, with TRBD2 matching over 11 bases. This CDR3 region has 16 residues. Germline V lookup: CDR1 SGHRS, CDR2 YFSETQ. V was clipped by 0 bases and J by 4 bases; unmatched bases: 3. CDR3 loop: CASSLGLAGTYNEQFF. The CDR3 region has the DNA TGCGCCAGCAGCTTGGGACTAGCGGGGACATACAATGAGCAGTTCTTC.

The V call is TRBV6-1, the J call TRBJ2-3; the match to TRBD2 covers 7 bases. The CDR3 contains 16 residues. J gave up 5 bases and V 0 bases, and 8 bases lay outside the gene matches. CDR1 and CDR2 (germline): MNHNS, SASEGT. The DNA of the CDR3 is TGTGCCAGCAGTGAAGCGCTCCTAGCGGCTATAGATACGCAGTATTTT. This translates into CASSEALLAAIDTQYF.

V is TRBV5-1 and J is TRBJ2-3; 8 bases line up with TRBD2. This CDR3 contains 14 residues. CDR1 and CDR2 from the germline V gene are SGHRS and YFSETQ. The trim removed 1 base at V and 11 bases at J, leaving 9 bases unmatched. The CDR3 loop reads CASSLRSGGARQYF. In DNA form, the CDR3 reads TGCGCCAGCAGCTTGAGGTCGGGGGGGGCTAGGCAGTATTTT. The full variable domain, its missing parts supplied by reference TRBV5-1 and TRBJ2-3, is KAGVTQTPRYLIKTRGQQVTLSCSPISGHRSVSWYQQTPGQGLQFLFEYFSETQRNKGNFPGRFSGRQFSNSRSEMNVSTLELGDSALYLCASSLRSGGARQYFGPGTRLTVL.

The genes are TRBV24-1 and TRBJ2-1; TRBD2 matches at 11 bases. The CDR3 extends over 13 amino acids. Per the germline V gene, CDR1 is KGHDR and CDR2 is SFDVKD. V gave up 7 bases and J gave up 7 bases; unmatched junction bases: 2. The CDR3 sequence: CATRVAGGNEQFF. As DNA, the CDR3 is TGTGCCACCAGGGTAGCGGGAGGGAATGAGCAGTTCTTC.

This clone was found once. The chain combines TRBV28 with TRBJ1-2; D might be TRBD1 (6 bases). Germline V gene lookup returns CDR1 MDHEN and CDR2 SYDVKM. Trimming pared 8 bases from V and 2 bases from J, leaving 12 bases between. The CDR3 is made up of 13 amino acids. Written as DNA, the CDR3 is TGTGCCAGCCTCGACAGGAGGAACTATGGCTACACCTTC. It specifies CASLDRRNYGYTF.

This chain joins TRBV7-2 and TRBJ1-6; 7 bases fit TRBD1. This CDR3 has 11 residues. Germline loops: CDR1 SGHTA, CDR2 FQGNSA. V lost 4 bases to trimming and J lost 16 bases; unmatched junction nucleotides: 4. Here the CDR3 DNA reads TGTGCCAGCAGCTCGGGACAGCAACTCCACTTT. This encodes CASSSGQQLHF.

The J gene is TRBJ2-3, the V gene TRBV7-3, with 8 positions matching TRBD2. Trimming cost V 4 bases and J 1 base; bases outside gene matches: 4. In germline, CDR1 is SGHTA, CDR2 FQGTGA. This CDR3 contains 15 residues. CDR3 nucleotide sequence: TGTGCCAGCAGCTGGAATAGCGGGGGCACAGATACGCAGTATTTT. Translated, it gives CASSWNSGGTDTQYF.

V is TRBV4-2 and J is TRBJ2-7, with 7 bases identical to TRBD1. The CDR3 is made up of 16 amino acids. V shed 1 base, J shed 0 bases, and the junction held 6 bases outside the gene matches. CDR1 and CDR2 from the germline V gene are LGHNA and YNFKEQ. CDR3 sequence reads: CASSQVGQLYSYEQYF. Here the CDR3 DNA reads TGTGCCAGCAGCCAAGTGGGACAGTTATACTCCTACGAGCAGTACTTC.

The rearrangement uses TRBV28 and TRBJ2-7; 8 bases match TRBD2. CDR1 MDHEN and CDR2 SYDVKM come from the germline V gene. Trimming took 3 bases from V and 0 from J; bases not matched to a gene: 13. This CDR3 region has 18 residues. CDR3 sequence: CASSFLLAGLRSSYEQYF. CDR3 DNA sequence: TGTGCCAGCAGTTTCCTGCTAGCGGGTCTAAGGAGCTCCTACGAGCAGTACTTC.

This clone was observed a handful of times. The genes are TRBV28 and TRBJ2-7; 10 bases agree with TRBD2. Trimming removed 6 bases from V and 8 bases from J; junction bases left unmatched: 16. The CDR3 contains 16 residues. From germline, CDR1 is MDHEN and CDR2 SYDVKM. The CDR3 nucleotides read TGTGCCAGCAGGCCTGCCGGGACTAGCGAGGGCGGGAAGCAGTACTTC. This codes for CASRPAGTSEGGKQYF.

The chain employs TRBV5-1 and TRBJ2-2, with a tentative D call TRBD2 (5 bases). V was pared by 0 bases and J by 7 bases, with 7 bases between. CDR1 SGHRS and CDR2 YFSETQ come from the germline V gene. CDR3 length: 13 residues. Here the CDR3 reads CASSLGGVGELFF. The CDR3 DNA follows: TGCGCCAGCAGCTTGGGGGGAGTCGGGGAGCTGTTTTTT.

This rearrangement joins TRBV11-2 to TRBJ2-7; weak D call: TRBD2 (6 bases). The V gene's germline CDR1 is SGHAT and CDR2 FQNNGV. This CDR3 contains 15 residues. Deletions cut 0 bases from V and 4 bases from J, with 13 bases between. The CDR3 sequence: CASSLDWAGPYEQYF. The CDR3 bases are TGTGCCAGCAGCTTAGATTGGGCGGGACCTTACGAGCAGTACTTC.